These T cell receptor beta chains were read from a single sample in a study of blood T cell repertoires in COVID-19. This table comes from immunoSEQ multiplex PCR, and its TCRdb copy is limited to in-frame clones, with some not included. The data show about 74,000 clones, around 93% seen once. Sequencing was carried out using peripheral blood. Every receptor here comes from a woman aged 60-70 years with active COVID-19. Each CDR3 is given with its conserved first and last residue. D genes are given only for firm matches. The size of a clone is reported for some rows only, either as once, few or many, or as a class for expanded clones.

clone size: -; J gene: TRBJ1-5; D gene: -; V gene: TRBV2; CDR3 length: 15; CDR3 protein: CASSEMLAARGPQHF; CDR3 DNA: TGTGCCAGCAGTGAAATGTTGGCAGCTCGGGGGCCCCAGCATTTT
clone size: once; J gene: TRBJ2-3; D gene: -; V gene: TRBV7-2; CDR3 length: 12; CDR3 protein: CASSLSRDTQYF; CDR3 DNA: TGTGCCAGCAGCCTAAGTCGAGATACGCAGTATTTT
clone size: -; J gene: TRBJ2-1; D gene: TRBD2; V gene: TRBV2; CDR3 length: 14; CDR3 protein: CASNGLAGAAEQFF; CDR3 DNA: TGTGCCAGCAACGGACTAGCGGGAGCAGCTGAGCAGTTCTTC
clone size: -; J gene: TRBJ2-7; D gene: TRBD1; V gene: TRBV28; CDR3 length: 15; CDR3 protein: CASTSGQGVAYEQYF; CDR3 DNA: TGTGCCAGCACCAGCGGACAGGGGGTAGCCTACGAGCAGTACTTC
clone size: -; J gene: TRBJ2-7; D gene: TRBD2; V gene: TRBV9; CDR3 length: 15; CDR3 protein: CASSVDGGFIGEQYF; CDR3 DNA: TGTGCCAGCAGCGTAGACGGGGGGTTCATCGGCGAGCAGTACTTC
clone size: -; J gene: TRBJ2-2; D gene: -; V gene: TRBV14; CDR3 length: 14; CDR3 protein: CASSQNRVTGELFF; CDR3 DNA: TGTGCCAGCAGCCAAAACAGGGTCACCGGGGAGCTGTTTTTT
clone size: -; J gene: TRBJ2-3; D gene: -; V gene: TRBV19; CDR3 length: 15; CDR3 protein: CASTVRTASTDTQYF; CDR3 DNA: TGTGCCAGTACAGTTCGGACAGCTAGCACAGATACGCAGTATTTT
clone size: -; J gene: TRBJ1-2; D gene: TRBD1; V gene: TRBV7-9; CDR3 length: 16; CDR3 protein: CASSLVTGSGNYGYTF; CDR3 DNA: TGTGCCAGCAGCTTAGTGACAGGGTCGGGTAACTATGGCTACACCTTC
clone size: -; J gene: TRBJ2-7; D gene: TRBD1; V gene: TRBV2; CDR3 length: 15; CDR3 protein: CASSRGDRGQGEQYF; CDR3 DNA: TGTGCCAGCTCCAGGGGGGACAGGGGGCAAGGGGAGCAGTACTTC
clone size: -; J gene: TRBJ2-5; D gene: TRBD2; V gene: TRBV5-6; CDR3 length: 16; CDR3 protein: CASSSRIAGHQETQYF; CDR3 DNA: TGTGCCAGCAGTTCAAGGATAGCGGGACACCAAGAGACCCAGTACTTC
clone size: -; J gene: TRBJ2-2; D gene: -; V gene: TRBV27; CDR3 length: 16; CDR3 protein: CASSLPRGRSTGELFF; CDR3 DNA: TGTGCCAGCAGTTTACCGAGAGGGAGGTCCACCGGGGAGCTGTTTTTT
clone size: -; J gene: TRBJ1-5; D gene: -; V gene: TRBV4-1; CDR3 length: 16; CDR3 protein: CASSQGAQYSNQPQHF; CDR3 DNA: TGCGCCAGCAGCCAAGGGGCGCAATATAGCAATCAGCCCCAGCATTTT
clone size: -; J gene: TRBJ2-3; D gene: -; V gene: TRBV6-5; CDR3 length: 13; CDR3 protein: CASSPPGTDTQYF; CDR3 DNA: TGTGCCAGCAGTCCTCCTGGCACAGATACGCAGTATTTT
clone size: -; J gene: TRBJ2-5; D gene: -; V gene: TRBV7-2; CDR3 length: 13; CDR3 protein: CASSLTPQGTQYF; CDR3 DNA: TGTGCCAGCAGCTTGACTCCTCAAGGGACCCAGTACTTC
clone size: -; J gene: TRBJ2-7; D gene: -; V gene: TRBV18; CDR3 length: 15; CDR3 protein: CASSPQPGSSYEQYF; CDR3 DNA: TGTGCCAGCTCACCACAACCCGGTTCCTCCTACGAGCAGTACTTC
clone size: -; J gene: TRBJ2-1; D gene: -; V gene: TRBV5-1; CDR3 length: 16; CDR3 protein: CASSWTSDSPDNEQFF; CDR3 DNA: TGCGCCAGCAGCTGGACCTCGGACAGCCCGGACAATGAGCAGTTCTTC
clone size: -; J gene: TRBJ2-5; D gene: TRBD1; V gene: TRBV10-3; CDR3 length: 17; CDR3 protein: CAISESVGQGPQETQYF; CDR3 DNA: TGTGCCATCAGTGAGTCTGTGGGACAGGGCCCCCAAGAGACCCAGTACTTC
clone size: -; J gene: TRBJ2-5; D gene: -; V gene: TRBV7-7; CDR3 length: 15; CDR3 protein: CASSLVAGKEETQYF; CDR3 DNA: TGTGCCAGCAGCTTAGTAGCCGGAAAAGAAGAGACCCAGTACTTC
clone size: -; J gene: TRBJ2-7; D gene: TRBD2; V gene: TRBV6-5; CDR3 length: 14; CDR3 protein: CASRQRTSRGEQYF; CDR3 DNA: TGTGCCAGCAGACAGAGGACTAGTAGGGGCGAGCAGTACTTC
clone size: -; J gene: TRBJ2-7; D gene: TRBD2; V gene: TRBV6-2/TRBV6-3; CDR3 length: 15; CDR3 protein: CASSYSTSGRQEQYF; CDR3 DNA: TGTGCCAGCAGTTACTCGACTAGCGGGAGGCAAGAGCAGTACTTC
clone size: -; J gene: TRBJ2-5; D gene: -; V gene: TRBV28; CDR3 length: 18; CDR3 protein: CASSLRVGGALDQETQYF; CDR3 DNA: TGTGCCAGCAGTTTAAGGGTTGGGGGGGCACTGGACCAAGAGACCCAGTACTTC
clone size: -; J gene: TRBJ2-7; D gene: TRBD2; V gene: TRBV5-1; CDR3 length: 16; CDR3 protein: CASSLGLAGASYEQYF; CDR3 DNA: TGCGCCAGCAGCTTAGGACTAGCGGGAGCTTCCTACGAGCAGTACTTC
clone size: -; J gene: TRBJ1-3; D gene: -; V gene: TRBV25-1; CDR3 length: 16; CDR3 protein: CASSARGGAAGNTIYF; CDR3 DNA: TGTGCCAGCAGTGCTAGGGGGGGAGCGGCCGGAAACACCATATATTTT
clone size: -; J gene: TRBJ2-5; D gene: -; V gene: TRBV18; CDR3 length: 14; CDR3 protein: CASSQGQGKETQYF; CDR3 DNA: TGTGCCAGCTCGCAAGGGCAGGGGAAGGAGACCCAGTACTTC
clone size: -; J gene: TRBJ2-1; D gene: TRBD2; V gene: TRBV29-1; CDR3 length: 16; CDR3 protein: CSVEGRGTSGRNEQFF; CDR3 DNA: TGCAGCGTTGAGGGCAGGGGGACTAGCGGGCGCAATGAGCAGTTCTTC
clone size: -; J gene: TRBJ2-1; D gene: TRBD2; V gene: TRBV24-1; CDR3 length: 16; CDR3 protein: CATSDPTGTSGRGSFF; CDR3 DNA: TGTGCCACCAGTGACCCCACCGGGACTAGCGGGAGAGGTTCGTTCTTC
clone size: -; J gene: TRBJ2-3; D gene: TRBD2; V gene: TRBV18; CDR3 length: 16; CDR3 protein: CASSPQSGRGADTQYF; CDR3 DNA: TGTGCCAGCTCACCACAAAGCGGGAGAGGCGCAGATACGCAGTATTTT
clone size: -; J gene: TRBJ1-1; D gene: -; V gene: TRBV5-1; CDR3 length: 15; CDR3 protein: CASSFDLSGNTEAFF; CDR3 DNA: TGCGCCAGCAGCTTTGATCTGTCGGGGAACACTGAAGCTTTCTTT
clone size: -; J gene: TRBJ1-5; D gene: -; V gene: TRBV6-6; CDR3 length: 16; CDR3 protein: CASGRVGKGSNQPQHF; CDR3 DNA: TGTGCCAGCGGTCGAGTCGGGAAAGGTAGCAATCAGCCCCAGCATTTT
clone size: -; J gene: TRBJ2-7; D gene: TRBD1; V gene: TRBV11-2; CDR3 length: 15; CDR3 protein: CASSPGTGGLGEQYF; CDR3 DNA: TGTGCCAGCAGCCCCGGGACAGGGGGCCTGGGGGAGCAGTACTTC
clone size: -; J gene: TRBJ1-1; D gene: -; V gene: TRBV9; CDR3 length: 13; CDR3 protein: CASSVAVNTEAFF; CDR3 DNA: TGTGCCAGCAGCGTAGCGGTCAACACTGAAGCTTTCTTT
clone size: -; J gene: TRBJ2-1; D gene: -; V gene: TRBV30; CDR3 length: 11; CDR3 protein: CAWSGGAEQFF; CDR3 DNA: TGTGCCTGGAGTGGTGGGGCAGAGCAGTTCTTC
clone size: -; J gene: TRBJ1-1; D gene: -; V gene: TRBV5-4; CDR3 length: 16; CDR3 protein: CASTGFTTALNTEAFF; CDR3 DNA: TGTGCCAGCACAGGGTTCACGACAGCATTGAACACTGAAGCTTTCTTT
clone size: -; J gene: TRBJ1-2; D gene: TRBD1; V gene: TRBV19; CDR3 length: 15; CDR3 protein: CASSLPGQGWNGYTF; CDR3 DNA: TGTGCCAGTAGCCTCCCGGGACAGGGATGGAATGGCTACACCTTC
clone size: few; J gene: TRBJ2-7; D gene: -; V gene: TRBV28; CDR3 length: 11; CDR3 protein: CASSYYLEQYF; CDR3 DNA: TGTGCCAGCAGCTATTATCTCGAGCAGTACTTC
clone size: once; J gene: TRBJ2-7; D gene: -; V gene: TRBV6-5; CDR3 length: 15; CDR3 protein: CASSPPRPSGGEQYF; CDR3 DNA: TGTGCCAGCAGTCCCCCCCGGCCCTCCGGGGGCGAGCAGTACTTC
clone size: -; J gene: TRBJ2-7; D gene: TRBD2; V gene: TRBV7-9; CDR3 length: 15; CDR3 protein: CASSLDRGLGYEQYF; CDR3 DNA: TGTGCCAGCAGCCTAGACCGGGGACTAGGATACGAGCAGTACTTC
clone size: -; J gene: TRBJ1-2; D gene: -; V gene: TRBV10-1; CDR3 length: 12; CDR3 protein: CASSDQGFGYTF; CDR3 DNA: TGCGCCAGCAGCGATCAGGGATTTGGCTACACCTTC
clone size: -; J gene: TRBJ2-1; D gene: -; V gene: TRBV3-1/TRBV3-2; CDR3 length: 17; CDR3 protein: CASSAQKPGSSYNEQFF; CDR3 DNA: TGTGCCAGCAGCGCCCAAAAGCCGGGTTCCTCCTACAATGAGCAGTTCTTC
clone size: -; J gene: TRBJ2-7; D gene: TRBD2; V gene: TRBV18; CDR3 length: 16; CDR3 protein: CASSHSSGPALYEQYF; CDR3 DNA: TGTGCCAGCTCTCATTCTAGCGGGCCAGCCCTCTACGAGCAGTACTTC
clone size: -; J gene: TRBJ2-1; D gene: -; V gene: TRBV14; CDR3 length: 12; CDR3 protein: CASSQGSNEQFF; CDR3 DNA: TGTGCCAGCAGCCAAGGTAGCAATGAGCAGTTCTTC
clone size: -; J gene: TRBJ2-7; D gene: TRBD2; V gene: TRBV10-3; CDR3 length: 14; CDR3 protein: CAISEAGEPYEQYF; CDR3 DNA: TGTGCCATCAGTGAGGCGGGAGAACCCTACGAGCAGTACTTC
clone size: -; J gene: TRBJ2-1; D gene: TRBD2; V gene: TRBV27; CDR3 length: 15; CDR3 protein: CASTGLRGPYNEQFF; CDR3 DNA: TGTGCCAGCACGGGACTACGGGGCCCCTACAATGAGCAGTTCTTC
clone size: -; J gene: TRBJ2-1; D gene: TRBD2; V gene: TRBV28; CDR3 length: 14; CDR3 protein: CASSVAGGVDEQFF; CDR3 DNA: TGTGCCAGCAGTGTAGCGGGAGGAGTAGATGAGCAGTTCTTC
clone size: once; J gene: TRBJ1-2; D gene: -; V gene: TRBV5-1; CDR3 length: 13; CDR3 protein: CASSRVVGSGYTF; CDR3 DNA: TGCGCCAGCAGCAGGGTCGTAGGGAGTGGCTACACCTTC